This record looks at one TCR beta chain sequence and its context. This clonotype has just a few counts. There is no known antigen for this receptor. Base qualities are not provided; no much larger clone lies one nucleotide away. The record originates from a study of Graves' ophthalmopathy and Graves' hyperthyroidism (dated by TCRdb to the late 2010s). Concerning the study at large: Peripheral blood was collected at initial diagnosis, before any treatment. TCR beta repertoire signatures were used to distinguish Graves' ophthalmopathy from Graves' hyperthyroidism and to predict progression to ophthalmopathy. In total, 135 blood samples were TCR-sequenced: fewer than 50 ophthalmopathy, roughly 80 hyperthyroidism and about 17 hyperthyroidism-to-ophthalmopathy patients. To explore V-J signatures that separate ophthalmopathy from hyperthyroidism, a discovery set of approximately 100 patients was enrolled, consisting of 40 to 45 with ophthalmopathy and 57 with stable hyperthyroidism. The independent validation cohort included approximately 19 hyperthyroidism patients plus 17 patients who later progressed from hyperthyroidism to ophthalmopathy. In more than five hyperthyroidism patients, T-cell repertoires of thyroid tissue and blood were compared. Following sample collection, hyperthyroidism patients were given methimazole at a starting dose of 30 mg daily, and ophthalmopathy patients were given high-dose intravenous methylprednisolone.

TCR beta CDR3 regions were amplified from RNA transcripts for repertoire sequencing. The first round was an RT-PCR using HTBI primers with the Qiagen OneStep RT-PCR kit, and this first round was followed by a second-round multiplex PCR, then size selection and purification. The libraries underwent paired-end sequencing with 100 bp reads on an Illumina HiSeq2000. In the source study's methods: SOAPnuke was used to process the reads, removing any read that contained adapters or uncalled bases, had a mean Phred below 15, or lacked an exact match to the constant primer or identifier. COPE v1.2.5 was used to merge high-quality paired reads. Unique nucleotide sequences were defined as clonotypes and aligned to IMGT TRB V, D and J references using MiTCR v1.1. Only V-J combinations with frequency above 0.0001 were analysed, covering 98% to 99.2% of repertoires. For each V-J combination, a TCR clonal expansion and chaos score was defined as F50 clonal expansion divided by the chaos observed in the TCRdist matrix. Features were reduced by Welch's t-statistics and random forest to over 10 V-J combinations, which fed a naive Bayes classifier. The similarity between thyroid and blood repertoires was quantified using the Morisita-Horn index. Through fastp at Q25 and MiXCR, TCRdb rebuilt clones from the public reads, retaining in-frame beta chains. CDR3 protein sequences are deduplicated, and each keeps its most common genes and DNA. TCRdb, not the original authors, processed these V and J calls. The sample has 260,000 or so distinct CDR3 sequences on record, approximately 42% of them singletons. The ten most abundant clones make up around 47% of the sample.

The ophthalmopathy patients had moderately to severely active disease, with a Clinical Activity Score of 3 or higher, a NOSPECS grade of 4 or higher, and a disease duration of less than 3 months. Patients with other autoimmune diseases, uncontrolled infections, pregnancy or lactation were excluded from the study. Diagnosis was based on clinical symptoms, serum thyroxine, TRAb, thyroid ultrasound and orbital computed tomography. PBMCs were isolated from 7.5 to 10 ml of fresh peripheral blood by Ficoll-Paque density gradient centrifugation. Total RNA was extracted using Trizol reagent, and RNA quality was checked on an Agilent 2100 Bioanalyzer. What the study reported, not specific to this receptor: In cross-validation, the 13-signature model distinguished ophthalmopathy from stable hyperthyroidism with 85% to 90% sensitivity and about 81% specificity, and in the test set the corresponding values were roughly 80% and 76%. In validation, the model predicted ophthalmopathy progression with 70.59% sensitivity and 72.22% specificity; around twelve predicted patients were CT-confirmed with GO in a median of around 6 months. No statistical method was used to set the sample size in advance, and the investigators knew which group each participant was assigned to. Most expanded thyroid clonotypes with frequency above 0.001 were also detected in blood, suggesting blood repertoires may reflect the thyroid immune response.

Sequences DFQATT (CDR1) and SNEGSKA (CDR2) are obtained from the germline V gene (reference sequence). Trimming at the junction amounts to 3 bases on V and 6 bases on J, and the germline ends lie 14 bases apart. The CDR3 runs 14 amino acids, cysteine and phenylalanine included. Only the CDR3 DNA is retained, 42 bases long and in frame from the first base. Here the chain combines TRBV20-1 and TRBJ1-4; the D gene is unclear. The specimen sequenced was peripheral blood. The receptor was derived from an adult man with Graves' ophthalmopathy. Here the CDR3 is given as CSASRPGRDEKLFF. The sequence in DNA is TGCAGTGCTAGTAGACCTGGTAGGGATGAAAAACTGTTTTTT.